A single sample is the source of the 23 T cell receptor beta chains below, sequenced in a study of shared clonotypes between healthy human individuals. Sequencing used immunoSEQ multiplex PCR; TCRdb keeps in-frame clones, though not all of them. The table has millions of clones, approximately 94% seen once. The source material was naive CD4+ T cells sorted from blood. Subset meaning: CD45RA+ positively selected. Receptor source: a man younger than 35 in good health.

This clone was found once. The chain has TRBV6-1 and TRBJ1-5; D unclear. Germline values: CDR1 MNHNS, CDR2 SASEGT. V shed 11 bases and J shed 5 bases, with 19 bases lying between them. The CDR3 runs 14 residues. The CDR3, as DNA: TGTGCCGTTTGGGCGGGTCAGGACCATCAGCCCCAGCATTTT. Translation gives CAVWAGQDHQPQHF.

The rearrangement links TRBV9 to TRBJ2-2; weak D call: TRBD2 (6 bases). V was shortened by 3 bases and J by 1 base, with 16 bases between the two germline ends. The CDR3 sequence is 17 residues long. CDR1 and CDR2 from the germline V gene are SGDLS and YYNGEE. The CDR3 spells CASSAPHAGLNTGELFF. The CDR3 bases are TGTGCCAGCAGCGCCCCTCACGCGGGATTGAACACCGGGGAGCTGTTTTTT.

This clone was detected once. The V gene is TRBV7-9, the J gene TRBJ1-6; D is undetermined. Between the trimmed V and J ends, which lost 3 bases and 5 bases, there was a span of 2 bases. The CDR3 has 12 residues. Germline V gives CDR1 SEHNR, CDR2 FQNEAQ (reference sequence). CDR3 sequence (DNA): TGTGCCAGCAGCTTTAATAATTCACCCCTCCACTTT. Residues: CASSFNNSPLHF.

V is TRBV10-3 and J is TRBJ1-2; 7 bases align to TRBD1. The ends lost 7 bases at V and 6 bases at J; junction bases unmatched: 11. The CDR3 contains 14 residues. The germline V gene encodes CDR1 ENHRY and CDR2 SYGVKD. This chain's CDR3 is CAIKGTGVFDGYTF. The CDR3 DNA reads TGTGCCATCAAGGGAACAGGGGTATTCGATGGCTACACCTTC.

The V and J genes are TRBV5-1 and TRBJ2-3, with 8 bases that match TRBD2. Per the germline V gene, CDR1 is SGHRS and CDR2 is YFSETQ. The trim removed 5 bases at V and 7 bases at J, leaving 15 bases unmatched. There are 16 residues in the CDR3. The CDR3 loop reads CASRRTFEAGANTQYF. For the CDR3, the DNA is TGCGCCAGCAGACGGACATTCGAAGCGGGAGCAAATACGCAGTATTTT.

V gene TRBV7-2 combines with J gene TRBJ1-5; no reliable D call. The germline V and J ends were trimmed by 3 bases and 0 bases, with 9 bases remaining between them. CDR1 and CDR2 from the germline V gene are SGHTA and FQGNSA. The CDR3 consists of 15 residues. The CDR3 here is CASSFVADSNQPQHF. CDR3 bases: TGTGCCAGCAGCTTCGTTGCTGATAGCAATCAGCCCCAGCATTTT.

The chain has TRBV9 and TRBJ1-2; 12 bases are shared with TRBD1. The ends lost 3 bases at V and 6 bases at J; junction bases unmatched: 6. Germline CDR1 is SGDLS and CDR2 is YYNGEE. The CDR3 contains 15 residues. CDR3 nucleotides: TGTGCCAGCAGCGCGGGGGACAGGGGGCGCGATGGCTACACCTTC. Protein product: CASSAGDRGRDGYTF. The full variable domain, in which reference TRBV9 and TRBJ1-2 provide the parts outside the CDR3, is DSGVTQTPKHLITATGQRVTLRCSPRSGDLSVYWYQQSLDQGLQFLIQYYNGEERAKGNILERFSAQQFPDLHSELNLSSLELGDSALYFCASSAGDRGRDGYTFGSGTRLTVV.

Notes on this clone: The sample has other DNA sequences that encode this CDR3 too. This chain uses TRBV20-1 with TRBJ2-1, with D unresolved. The length of the CDR3 is 11 residues. CDR1 is DFQATT, CDR2 SNEGSKA, per germline (reference sequence). The ends were cut back, 3 bases at V and 6 bases at J, with 6 bases in the middle. The CDR3 DNA is TGCAGTGCTAGCCTCGGCAATGAGCAGTTCTTC. Amino acid sequence: CSASLGNEQFF.

This clone is a singleton in its sample. V gene TRBV6-5 combines with J gene TRBJ2-1, with 8 bases lining up with TRBD1. Germline V gives CDR1 MNHEY, CDR2 SVGAGI. The CDR3 length is 15 residues. Trimming removed 0 bases from V and 7 bases from J; junction bases left unmatched: 5. CDR3 nucleotides: TGTGCCAGCAGTTACTCTGGACAGGGTTGGAATGAGCAGTTCTTC. Encoded protein: CASSYSGQGWNEQFF.

The V gene is TRBV6-1, the J gene TRBJ2-1, with 10 nucleotides matching TRBD2. The germline CDR1 and CDR2 sequences are MNHNS and SASEGT. V lost 2 bases, J lost 9 bases, and 13 bases stayed unmatched. The length of the CDR3 is 17 residues. The CDR3 bases are TGTGCCAGCAGTGAACGGGATAGCGGGGGGACTACAGGTGAGCAGTTCTTC. Its translation is CASSERDSGGTTGEQFF.

J is TRBJ2-1 and V is TRBV5-1, with a weak D call TRBD2 (6 bases). The CDR3 runs to 12 residues. V dropped 8 bases and J dropped 2 bases, with 8 bases sitting between them. Germline lookup yields CDR1 SGHRS and CDR2 YFSETQ. CDR3 amino acids: CASGGAYNEQFF. The CDR3 DNA is TGCGCCAGTGGAGGGGCCTACAATGAGCAGTTCTTC.

The chain carries TRBV12-5 and TRBJ2-1, with D possibly being TRBD1 or TRBD2 (5 bases each). The CDR3 spans 13 residues. V was clipped by 1 base and J by 9 bases, with 10 bases between them. CDR1 and CDR2 (germline): LGHNT, FRNRAP. CDR3 nucleotide sequence: TGTGCTAGTGGTTTGGCCTGGGACGGTGAGCAGTTCTTC. Its protein product is CASGLAWDGEQFF.

This chain connects TRBV6-1 to TRBJ2-1; D might be TRBD1 or TRBD2, each matching 6 bases. The CDR3 spans 14 residues. The V gene lost 7 bases and the J gene lost 0 bases, with 10 bases spanning the gap. In germline, CDR1 is MNHNS, CDR2 SASEGT. DNA of the CDR3: TGTGCCAGCAAGGGGGGAATCTCCTACAATGAGCAGTTCTTC. Amino acid sequence: CASKGGISYNEQFF.

This clone has only one observation. This sequence joins TRBV2 and TRBJ2-7, with a tentative D call TRBD2 (5 bases). The CDR3 consists of 13 residues. Looked up from germline, CDR1 is SNHLY and CDR2 is FYNNEI. Trimming removed 4 bases at V and 3 bases at J, with 10 bases between. This CDR3 reads CASSVSSDYEQYF. The CDR3 DNA is TGTGCCAGCAGTGTAAGTAGCGACTACGAGCAGTACTTC.

This clone was counted between two and nine times. Within the sample, other DNA sequences also encode this same CDR3. This CDR3 is CASSPGQGDQPQHF. As DNA, the CDR3 is TGTGCCAGCTCACCGGGACAGGGTGACCAGCCCCAGCATTTT. The V gene is TRBV18, the J gene TRBJ1-5; 9 positions agree with TRBD1. Germline trimming cut 3 bases from V and 7 bases from J; bases unmatched to any gene: 4. The CDR3 length is 14 residues. In germline, CDR1 is KGHSH, CDR2 LQKENI.

This clone has just a few counts. The chain employs TRBV6-1 and TRBJ1-4; D unclear. V was trimmed by 4 bases and J by 3 bases, leaving 15 bases between them. Germline CDR1 MNHNS, CDR2 SASEGT. CDR3 length: 16 amino acids. Written as DNA, the CDR3 is TGTGCCAGCAGTGGGATGCCTCGAGCGGCTAATGAAAAACTGTTTTTT. This translates into CASSGMPRAANEKLFF.

This clone was detected once. This chain joins TRBV10-3 and TRBJ2-7; 10 nucleotides agree with TRBD2. The J segment lost 0 bases and the V segment lost 6 bases, leaving 5 bases of the junction unmatched. CDR1 and CDR2 (germline): ENHRY, SYGVKD. The CDR3 runs to 15 residues. CDR3 region: CAISYGLADSYEQYF. CDR3 bases: TGTGCCATCAGCTACGGACTAGCGGACTCCTACGAGCAGTACTTC.

V and J are TRBV6-6 and TRBJ1-2; tentatively, D is TRBD1 (5 bases). Trimming left V 4 bases short and J 8 bases short, with 17 bases between. The CDR3 is made up of 14 amino acids. Germline V gene data show CDR1 as MNHNY and CDR2 as SVGAGI (reference sequence). This CDR3 reads CASSWDLRPGGYTF. The CDR3 bases are TGTGCCAGCAGTTGGGACCTACGACCGGGCGGCTACACCTTC.

Concerning this clone itself: Other DNA variants within this sample encode the same CDR3. The V and J genes are TRBV5-1 and TRBJ1-4, with 7 nucleotides matching TRBD1. The CDR3 runs 14 residues. Trimming cost V 0 bases and J 4 bases; bases outside gene matches: 0. Germline loops: CDR1 SGHRS, CDR2 YFSETQ. CDR3 sequence: CASSLGDSNEKLFF. DNA of the CDR3: TGCGCCAGCAGCTTGGGGGACAGTAATGAAAAACTGTTTTTT.

The V call is TRBV18, the J call TRBJ1-1; perhaps TRBD1 as D (6 bases). The CDR3 totals 13 residues. V was clipped by 6 bases and J by 2 bases, with 10 bases between them. Per the germline V gene, CDR1 is KGHSH and CDR2 is LQKENI. CDR3 sequence (DNA): TGTGCCAGCTCTACAGGGATAAACACTGAAGCTTTCTTT. As protein: CASSTGINTEAFF. The whole variable domain, filled in from reference TRBV18 and TRBJ1-1, reads NAGVMQNPRHLVRRRGQEARLRCSPMKGHSHVYWYRQLPEEGLKFMVYLQKENIIDESGMPKERFSAEFPKEGPSILRIQQVVRGDSAAYFCASSTGINTEAFFGQGTRLTVV.

This rearrangement joins TRBV12-1 to TRBJ2-1; the D segment call TRBD2 is taken from the table without a DNA check. TRBV12-1 is classified as a pseudogene. CDR3 length equals 16 residues. CDR3 coding DNA: TGTGCCAGCAGCACGGAAAGCGGGAGCGGTGGCAATGAGCAGTTCTTC. Translated: CASSTESGSGGNEQFF.

The chain joins TRBV19 to TRBJ2-2; D is perhaps TRBD2 (5 bases). The V gene's germline CDR1 is LNHDA and CDR2 SQIVND (reference sequence). The CDR3 totals 15 residues. Trimming stripped 10 bases from V and 1 base from J, with 16 bases between. CDR3 residues: CATRRVSGNTGELFF. In nucleotides, the CDR3 is TGTGCCACCCGGCGGGTTTCTGGGAACACCGGGGAGCTGTTTTTT.

This chain links TRBV12-5 with TRBJ1-2; 7 nucleotides agree with TRBD1. The CDR3 runs 15 residues. V dropped 4 bases and J dropped 1; count of bases not matched to a gene: 6. Germline CDR1 LGHNT, CDR2 FRNRAP. DNA for the CDR3: TGTGCTAGTGGTTGGAGACAGGGAATTAACTATGGCTACACCTTC. It specifies CASGWRQGINYGYTF.